Below, one T cell receptor beta chain is given with its context. Its antigen is not known. This record comes from a study of CXCR3-negative and CXCR3-positive naive CD8 T cells. Researchers prepared the TRB cDNA libraries using 5' RACE with UMI labels. TCRdb re-called the 5' RACE reads; one entry per CDR3 protein, DNA not given. The repertoire table contains 50,000 to 70,000 distinct CDR3 sequences. CDR1 and CDR2 from the germline V gene are MNHEY and SVGEGT. CDR3 length: 14 residues. Study outcomes and limitations: Sequencing showed both naive subsets with comparably high diversity, and memory CD8+ cells much lower. When CXCR3-positive naive cells were set against CXCR3-negative naive cells, the former had more hydrophobic TRB CDR3s. With surface CD5 comparable between naive subsets, TCR strength was estimated using properties derived from the TRB CDR3. Memory cells showed distinct TRBV-TRBJ patterns, while the two naive subsets matched.

The TCR sequence derives from a human donor in good health. Some clones in this sample may be carry-over from other donors' samples. This chain uses TRBV6-2 or TRBV6-3 with TRBJ2-5; TCRdb calls TRBD2, which cannot be checked without DNA. Sample: naive CXCR3+ CD8+ T cells from blood. Regarding subset: CD45RO-CCR7+CD27+CD95- naive CD8+ T cells expressing CXCR3 (TNR3+). CDR3 sequence: CASSLSGPREAQYF.